The sequence of this T cell receptor beta chain was determined in a study of blood T cell repertoires in COVID-19. Across the whole study: The United States, Italy and Spain supplied acute and convalescent COVID-19 samples.

Per the original data handling: Reference gene primer amplification gave nucleated cell count estimates. Using immunoSEQ multiplex PCR, the repertoire was profiled, and TCRdb retains in-frame clones only, with some absent. V and J calls and clone size follow that table, whereas D and trimming were derived from the DNA. The table lists 72,000 or so clones, 70% to 85% of them singletons. Germline V CDR1 and CDR2: LNHNV, YYDKDF (reference sequence). Deletions cut 3 bases from V and 2 bases from J, with 10 bases between. This CDR3 has 14 residues. The specimen sequenced was peripheral blood. The chain is built from TRBV15 and TRBJ2-5, with D perhaps TRBD1 (6 bases). This receptor was taken from a man of 80 years or more with active COVID-19. CDR3 protein: CATSRPGQQETQYF. The CDR3 bases are TGTGCCACCAGCAGGCCGGGACAACAAGAGACCCAGTACTTC.